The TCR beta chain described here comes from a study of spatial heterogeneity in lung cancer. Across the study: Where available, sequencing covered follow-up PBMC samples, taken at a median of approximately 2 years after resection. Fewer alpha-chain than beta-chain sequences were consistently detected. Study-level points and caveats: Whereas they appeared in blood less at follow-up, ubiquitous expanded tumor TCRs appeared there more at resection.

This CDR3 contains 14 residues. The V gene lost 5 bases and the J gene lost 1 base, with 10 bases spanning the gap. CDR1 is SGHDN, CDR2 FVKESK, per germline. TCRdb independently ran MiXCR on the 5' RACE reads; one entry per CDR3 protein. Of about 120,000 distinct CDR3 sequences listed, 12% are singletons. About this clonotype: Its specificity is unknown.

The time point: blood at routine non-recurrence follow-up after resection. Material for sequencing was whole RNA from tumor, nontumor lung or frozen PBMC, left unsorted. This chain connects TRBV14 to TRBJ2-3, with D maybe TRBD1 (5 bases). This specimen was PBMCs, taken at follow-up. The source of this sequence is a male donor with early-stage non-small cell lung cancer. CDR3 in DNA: TGTGCCAGCAGCTCACCCAGGGGCACAGATACGCAGTATTTT. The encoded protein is CASSSPRGTDTQYF.